The 20 T cell receptor beta chains listed next were all sequenced from one sample in a study of blood T cell repertoires in COVID-19. Data came from immunoSEQ multiplex PCR; TCRdb stores just in-frame clones and leaves some out. Among about 150,000 clones listed, about 86% were seen once. What was sequenced was PBMCs or T cells enriched from blood (not recorded which). The receptors derive from a man aged 45 to 65 who had recovered from COVID-19.

The chain uses TRBV5-8 and TRBJ1-4; D gene ambiguous. There are 16 residues in the CDR3. From germline, CDR1 is SGHTS and CDR2 YDEGEE. Trimming removed 0 bases from V and 0 bases from J, with 9 bases in between. The CDR3 nucleotides are TGTGCCAGCAGCTTGGGAACAGTGACAACTAATGAAAAACTGTTTTTT. Protein product: CASSLGTVTTNEKLFF. The entire variable domain, with the rest obtained from reference TRBV5-8 and TRBJ1-4, is as follows: EAGVTQSPTHLIKTRGQQATLRCSPISGHTSVYWYQQALGLGLQFLLWYDEGEERNRGNFPPRFSGRQFPNYSSELNVNALELEDSALYLCASSLGTVTTNEKLFFGSGTQLSVL.

As for this clone: One end of the junction is discordant with germline, which a read error may explain. V is TRBV10-2 and J is TRBJ2-2, with 11 bases aligning to TRBD2. Germline CDR1 and CDR2: WSHSY and SAAADI. The CDR3 contains 15 residues. The CDR3 sequence is CASSSSGGNSGELFF. CDR3 coding DNA: TGCGCCAGCAGCTCTAGCGGGGGGAACTCCGGGGAGCTGTTTTTT.

The chain has TRBV7-6 and TRBJ2-5, with TRBD2 matching over 9 bases. The V and J ends lost 2 bases and 2 bases, in that order; junction bases with no gene match: 3. The CDR3 spans 15 residues. Germline CDR1 and CDR2: SGHVS and FNYEAQ. CDR3 bases: TGTGCCAGCAGCTTATTGACTAGCGGACAAGAGACCCAGTACTTC. Translating gives CASSLLTSGQETQYF.

The chain recombines TRBV7-3 with TRBJ1-1, with D perhaps matching TRBD1 (6 bases). The CDR3 sequence is 15 residues long. The germline gives CDR1 SGHTA, CDR2 FQGTGA. The V gene lost 1 base and the J gene lost 6 bases, with 15 bases spanning the gap. CDR3 DNA sequence: TGTGCCAGCAGCTTAATCCCCGACAGGTTCTCTGAAGCTTTCTTT. Its translation: CASSLIPDRFSEAFF.

The chain recombines TRBV5-7 with TRBJ1-2; unclear D gene. TRBV5-7 is an ORF, with its function uncertain. This CDR3 comprises 18 residues. V lost 0 bases and J 5 bases, leaving 23 bases between the germline ends. The CDR3 DNA follows: TGTGCCAGCAGCTTGGCCCTTCGAAGGAGGGTTTTTGGGTATGGCTACACCTTC. Protein: CASSLALRRRVFGYGYTF.

The CDR3 DNA reads as TGTGCCAGCACAATAGAAGGACTCAGCTCTGGAAACACCATATATTTT. It encodes CASTIEGLSSGNTIYF. This chain connects TRBV2 to TRBJ1-3; D call uncertain. Germline V gene lookup returns CDR1 SNHLY and CDR2 FYNNEI. Deletions cut 7 bases from V and 0 bases from J, with 16 bases between. The CDR3 has 16 amino acids.

The chain recombines TRBV11-1 with TRBJ2-5, with D uncertain. The CDR3 runs 16 residues. The V gene lost 1 base and the J gene lost 0 bases, with 12 bases spanning the gap. Looked up from germline, CDR1 is SGHAT and CDR2 is FQDESV (reference sequence). The DNA for the CDR3 is TGTGCCAGCAGCTTAGGGTCTTCGAGGAACCAAGAGACCCAGTACTTC. Protein sequence: CASSLGSSRNQETQYF.

This chain joins TRBV10-3 and TRBJ2-3; no clear D. V was pared by 6 bases and J by 2 bases, with 6 bases between. The CDR3 is made up of 12 amino acids. Germline V gene lookup returns CDR1 ENHRY and CDR2 SYGVKD. CDR3 nucleotide sequence: TGTGCCATCAGACAGAACACAGATACGCAGTATTTT. It encodes CAIRQNTDTQYF.

The J gene is TRBJ1-5, the V gene TRBV7-9, with TRBD1 as a possible D gene (6 bases). CDR3 length equals 15 residues. CDR1 and CDR2 (germline): SEHNR, FQNEAQ (reference sequence). Trimming left V 2 bases short and J 5 bases short, with 13 bases between. The CDR3, as DNA: TGTGCCAGCAGCTTAAGCGGGACACCCGATCAGCCCCAGCATTTT. It yields the protein CASSLSGTPDQPQHF.

The rearrangement joins TRBV5-1 to TRBJ1-2; 8 bases fit TRBD1. The J segment lost 4 bases and the V segment lost 0 bases, leaving 8 bases of the junction unmatched. The germline V gene has CDR1 SGHRS and CDR2 YFSETQ. The CDR3 consists of 16 residues. As DNA, the CDR3 is TGCGCCAGCAGCTTGGAGGGTGACAGGGGTCCCTATGGCTACACCTTC. It codes for CASSLEGDRGPYGYTF.

The chain couples TRBV5-4 to TRBJ1-2, with 7 bases matching TRBD1. Germline-derived CDR1 and CDR2 are SGHNT and YYREEE (reference sequence). Trimming cost V 10 bases and J 6 bases; bases outside gene matches: 9. This CDR3 is 12 amino acids long. CDR3 sequence (DNA): TGTGCCCTACAAGGGGGCAAGGATGGCTACACCTTC. It codes for CALQGGKDGYTF.

The V call is TRBV6-5, the J call TRBJ2-1, with 9 bases aligning to TRBD1. The CDR3 has 14 amino acids. Per the germline V gene, CDR1 is MNHEY and CDR2 is SVGAGI. V trimming: 6 bases; J trimming: 15 bases; junction bases outside the gene matches: 15. CDR3 amino acids: CASSPGQGGLLRFF. The CDR3 region has the DNA TGTGCCAGCAGCCCGGGACAGGGCGGCCTGCTTCGGTTCTTC.

V is TRBV27 and J is TRBJ1-6; 7 nucleotides match TRBD1. Per the germline V gene, CDR1 is MNHEY and CDR2 is SMNVEV (reference sequence). The junction had 8 bases not matched to a gene; V was cut back by 5 bases and J by 7 bases. The CDR3 covers 15 residues. DNA of the CDR3: TGTGCCAGCAGTCGGGACAGTTTCTCCAATTCACCCCTCCACTTT. Protein sequence: CASSRDSFSNSPLHF.

The chain links TRBV13 to TRBJ1-3, with D hard to call. Germline lookup yields CDR1 PRHDT and CDR2 FYEKMQ (reference sequence). This CDR3 has 18 residues. V gave up 0 bases and J gave up 2 bases, with 17 bases separating them. The CDR3 DNA is TGTGCCAGCAGCTTAGGTGATTTCTCGTTCGGTGCTGGAAACACCATATATTTT. Translated: CASSLGDFSFGAGNTIYF. Drawing the rest from reference TRBV13 and TRBJ1-3, the complete variable domain is AAGVIQSPRHLIKEKRETATLKCYPIPRHDTVYWYQQGPGQDPQFLISFYEKMQSDKGSIPDRFSAQQFSDYHSELNMSSLELGDSALYFCASSLGDFSFGAGNTIYFGEGSWLTVV.

The CDR3 DNA reads as TGTGCCAGCAGTTGGGGGGGCGCTGGAGAGACCCAGTACTTC. This translates into CASSWGGAGETQYF. The V and J genes are TRBV6-2 or TRBV6-3 and TRBJ2-5, with a tentative D call TRBD2 (7 bases). CDR3 length: 14 amino acids. The V gene's germline CDR1 is MNHEY and CDR2 SVGEGT. V lost 4 bases to trimming and J lost 4 bases, with 13 bases between them.

In DNA form, the CDR3 reads TGTGCCAGCAGCCAAGATCGTACAGGGCGGAGGGAGACCCAGTACTTC. The encoded protein is CASSQDRTGRRETQYF. This chain connects TRBV3-1 (or the pseudogene TRBV3-2) to TRBJ2-5; D might be TRBD1 (6 bases). The germline CDR1 and CDR2 sequences are LGHDT and YNNKEL (reference sequence). The CDR3 is made up of 16 amino acids. The V gene lost 0 bases and the J gene lost 5 bases, with 16 bases spanning the gap.

This rearrangement joins TRBV3-1 (or the pseudogene TRBV3-2) to TRBJ1-6; 7 nucleotides agree with TRBD1. CDR1 LGHDT and CDR2 YNNKEL come from the germline V gene (reference sequence). Trimming at V came to 4 bases and at J to 0 bases, leaving 6 bases not matched to a gene. The CDR3 sequence is 17 residues long. CDR3 bases: TGTGCCAGCAGCCTACAGGGGTGGGACTCCTATAATTCACCCCTCCACTTT. Translating gives CASSLQGWDSYNSPLHF.

The table lists this clone with a count of one. J is TRBJ2-7 and V is TRBV21-1; the table's TRBD2 call for D was not verified on the DNA. TRBV21-1 is flagged as a pseudogene. The CDR3 is 20 residues long. CDR3 region: CASSAPIGGLAGAASYEQYF. Written as DNA, the CDR3 is TGTGCCAGCAGCGCCCCTATCGGAGGACTAGCGGGGGCCGCCTCCTACGAGCAGTACTTC.

The chain is built from TRBV30 and TRBJ1-5, with 12 bases identical to TRBD1. The CDR3 runs 15 residues. CDR1 and CDR2 (germline): GTSNPN, SVGIG (reference sequence). The J segment lost 5 bases and the V segment lost 2 bases, leaving 4 bases of the junction unmatched. CDR3 loop: CAWSTGTGGDQPQHF. Here the CDR3 DNA reads TGTGCCTGGAGTACCGGGACAGGGGGCGATCAGCCCCAGCATTTT.

This chain joins TRBV18 and TRBJ1-5; the D gene is possibly TRBD1 (6 bases). Germline CDR1 reads KGHSH; CDR2 reads LQKENI. The CDR3 covers 14 residues. Trimming shortened V by 4 bases and J by 3 bases, and 10 bases separated the two germline ends. CDR3 sequence (DNA): TGTGCCAGCTCACTGTCAGGGGACAATCAGCCCCAGCATTTT. It translates to CASSLSGDNQPQHF. The whole variable domain, filled in from reference TRBV18 and TRBJ1-5, reads NAGVMQNPRHLVRRRGQEARLRCSPMKGHSHVYWYRQLPEEGLKFMVYLQKENIIDESGMPKERFSAEFPKEGPSILRIQQVVRGDSAAYFCASSLSGDNQPQHFGDGTRLSIL.